This T cell receptor beta chain was sequenced in a study of T-cell reconstitution after alpha-beta-depleted transplantation in children. As it was prepared, the TCRbeta library received unique molecular identifiers. One entry per CDR3 protein, called by TCRdb with MiXCR from the PCR reads. The sample includes 170,000 or so distinct CDR3 sequences, less than 8% of them seen just once. This clonotype has at least ten counts. Trimming cost V 6 bases and J 1 base; bases outside gene matches: 4. Per the germline V gene, CDR1 is MNHEY and CDR2 is SMNVEV (reference sequence). The CDR3 is 16 amino acids. The source material was PBMCs from the stem cell graft donor, sampled from the stem cell graft. This clonotype was obtained from a human donor who donated a stem cell graft to a child with Wiskott-Aldrich syndrome. The V call is TRBV27, the J call TRBJ2-7; TRBD2 aligns across 15 bases. Here the CDR3 DNA reads TGTGCCAGCAGGGGACTAGCGGGAGGAGAATCCTACGAGCAGTACTTC. This codes for CASRGLAGGESYEQYF.